This T cell receptor (beta chain) was documented in a study of CD8 T cells in Susac syndrome. Study observations and caveats: That the number of individuals in its TCR sequencing and HLA analysis was relatively small was acknowledged by the study.

On this clonotype: Its antigen is currently unknown.

Controls were age- and sex-matched healthy donors. Bulk CD8+ and CD4+ cells came from magnetic negative isolation; CD8+ TEMRA by FACS. With 1 base removed from V and 4 bases from J, the gap between germline ends came to 11 bases. The CDR3 is made up of 13 amino acids. Germline V gives CDR1 SQVTM, CDR2 ANQGSEA. When the RNA was reverse transcribed, random hexamers were used with an input of about 0.45 to 1 ug. Coverage of TCR beta CDR3 amplification by immunoSEQ multiplex PCR extended to 54 Vbeta and 13 Jbeta. TCRdb reprocessed the immunoSEQ multiplex PCR reads via MiXCR and lists one record per CDR3 protein. The sample has some 120,000 distinct CDR3 sequences; around 95% are singletons.

This chain links TRBV29-1 with TRBJ2-7; possibly TRBD1 or TRBD2 for D (7 bases each). The sample consisted of CD4+ T cells from PBMCs. This sequence was found in a human donor in good health. The CDR3 region has the DNA TGCAGCGTTGAAGGACAGGGAGGGTACGAGCAGTACTTC. Translating gives CSVEGQGGYEQYF.